The 21 T cell receptor beta chains below were found in one sample sequenced in a study of early T cells in non-severe SARS-CoV-2 infection. MiXCR was run by TCRdb on the 5' RACE reads, yielding one entry per CDR3 protein. The sample records more than 40,000 distinct CDR3 sequences, 3% to 4% being singletons. The sample consisted of whole blood. The source is an adult who was a healthcare worker with PCR-confirmed SARS-CoV-2 infection or an uninfected control (not recorded which).

This clonotype was observed at least ten times. The J gene is TRBJ2-5, the V gene TRBV5-1, with 7 positions matching TRBD2. This CDR3 contains 16 residues. J lost 5 bases, V lost 0 bases, and 10 bases had no gene match. Germline CDR1 SGHRS, CDR2 YFSETQ. The CDR3 loop reads CASSLVASGLSETQYF. CDR3 DNA: TGCGCCAGCAGCTTGGTGGCTAGCGGCCTAAGTGAGACCCAGTACTTC.

This clonotype has a count of ten or more. The V gene is TRBV20-1, the J gene TRBJ2-3; D remains ambiguous. Trimming left V 5 bases short and J 4 bases short, with 7 bases between. This CDR3 has 11 amino acids. Germline-derived CDR1 and CDR2 are DFQATT and SNEGSKA (reference sequence). In DNA, the CDR3 is TGCAGTGCTCCGACCGCAGATACGCAGTATTTT. It yields the protein CSAPTADTQYF.

There are a few counts of this clonotype. The V gene is TRBV5-1, the J gene TRBJ1-2, with 8 bases lining up with TRBD1. CDR1 SGHRS and CDR2 YFSETQ come from the germline V gene. The length of the CDR3 is 15 residues. Trimming removed 2 bases from V and 5 bases from J; junction bases left unmatched: 8. CDR3 loop: CASSLGQGWGYGYTF. In DNA form, the CDR3 reads TGCGCCAGCAGCTTAGGACAGGGATGGGGATATGGCTACACCTTC.

This clonotype was counted many times. V gene TRBV5-1 combines with J gene TRBJ2-1; D is unclear. CDR1 and CDR2 (germline): SGHRS, YFSETQ. The CDR3 extends over 12 amino acids. The V gene lost 3 bases and the J gene lost 2 bases, with 3 bases spanning the gap. The CDR3 bases are TGCGCCAGCAGCTCTACCTACAATGAGCAGTTCTTC. Its protein is CASSSTYNEQFF.

This clonotype was seen repeatedly, ten times or more. The chain has TRBV19 and TRBJ2-2; 12 bases agree with TRBD1. The CDR3 length is 17 residues. V lost 6 bases to trimming and J lost 5 bases; unmatched junction nucleotides: 10. Germline CDR1 reads LNHDA; CDR2 reads SQIVND (reference sequence). The CDR3 loop reads CASRPRDRGQITGELFF. The CDR3 region has the DNA TGTGCCAGTAGACCGAGGGACAGGGGGCAAATTACCGGGGAGCTGTTTTTT.

The V call is TRBV18, the J call TRBJ1-1; 7 nucleotides match TRBD1. The germline V gene encodes CDR1 KGHSH and CDR2 LQKENI. V was pared by 2 bases and J by 5 bases, with 8 bases of the junction left unmatched. This CDR3 contains 15 residues. CDR3 region: CASSPRSQGRTEAFF. The CDR3 bases are TGTGCCAGCTCACCAAGATCACAGGGGAGGACTGAAGCTTTCTTT.

This clonotype was observed a handful of times. The rearrangement joins TRBV7-6 to TRBJ2-2, with 9 bases matching TRBD1. Germline V gives CDR1 SGHVS, CDR2 FNYEAQ. The CDR3 consists of 16 residues. The V and J ends lost 4 bases and 4 bases, in that order; junction bases with no gene match: 7. DNA for the CDR3: TGTGCCAGCAGCTCTACAGGGGGCTCGGGCACCGGGGAGCTGTTTTTT. Encoded protein: CASSSTGGSGTGELFF. The entire variable domain, with the rest obtained from reference TRBV7-6 and TRBJ2-2, is as follows: GAGVSQSPRYKVTKRGQDVALRCDPISGHVSLYWYRQALGQGPEFLTYFNYEAQQDKSGLPNDRFSAERPEGSISTLTIQRTEQRDSAMYRCASSSTGGSGTGELFFGEGSRLTVL.

The chain employs TRBV19 and TRBJ2-2; no reliable D call. Germline V CDR1 and CDR2: LNHDA, SQIVND (reference sequence). The CDR3 has 13 residues. V lost 1 base and J lost 7, with 7 bases in between. The CDR3 sequence: CASSIAGGGELFF. The CDR3 region has the DNA TGTGCCAGTAGTATAGCAGGCGGCGGGGAGCTGTTTTTT.

This clonotype was recorded at least ten times. V and J are TRBV12-3 or TRBV12-4 and TRBJ1-5; 9 nucleotides agree with TRBD1. Losses at the gene ends were 5 bases for V and 7 bases for J; bases not matched to a gene: 9. This CDR3 region has 15 residues. The CDR3 nucleotides read TGTGCCAGCAGTCCCGGGACAGGGATCGGGCAGCCCCAGCATTTT. It specifies CASSPGTGIGQPQHF.

This clonotype was seen only a few times. The rearrangement joins TRBV11-2 to TRBJ1-4; D is undetermined. In germline, CDR1 is SGHAT, CDR2 FQNNGV. Trimming left V 2 bases short and J 4 bases short, with 8 bases between. This CDR3 is 14 amino acids long. Here the CDR3 reads CASSLRRYNEKLFF. Written as DNA, the CDR3 is TGTGCCAGCAGCTTACGAAGATATAATGAAAAACTGTTTTTT.

This clonotype was picked up a small number of times. The rearrangement uses TRBV30 and TRBJ1-1; 10 bases are shared with TRBD1. The CDR3 is made up of 13 amino acids. Per the germline V gene, CDR1 is GTSNPN and CDR2 is SVGIG (reference sequence). Germline trimming cut 2 bases from V and 4 bases from J; bases unmatched to any gene: 1. The chain's CDR3 is CAWSRQGATEAFF. The CDR3 nucleotides are TGTGCCTGGAGTCGACAGGGGGCCACTGAAGCTTTCTTT.

This sequence joins TRBV11-2 and TRBJ2-7; possibly TRBD2 for D (6 bases). The germline V gene encodes CDR1 SGHAT and CDR2 FQNNGV. The CDR3 has 15 residues. With 1 base removed from V and 2 bases from J, the gap between germline ends came to 12 bases. The chain's CDR3 is CASSLGRDSAYEQYF. The CDR3 DNA reads TGTGCCAGCAGCTTAGGCCGGGACTCTGCCTACGAGCAGTACTTC. Combining the CDR3 with reference TRBV11-2 and TRBJ2-7 gives the whole variable domain EAGVAQSPRYKIIEKRQSVAFWCNPISGHATLYWYQQILGQGPKLLIQFQNNGVVDDSQLPKDRFSAERLKGVDSTLKIQPAKLEDSAVYLCASSLGRDSAYEQYFGPGTRLTVT.

This clonotype was seen many times. J is TRBJ2-3 and V is TRBV7-9; the D is unclear. The CDR3 has 15 amino acids. Trimming removed 4 bases at V and 0 bases at J, with 11 bases between. Germline V gene lookup returns CDR1 SEHNR and CDR2 FQNEAQ (reference sequence). CDR3 bases: TGTGCCAGCAGCTCCAGGAGCCTTAGCACAGATACGCAGTATTTT. It yields the protein CASSSRSLSTDTQYF. Together with reference TRBV7-9 and TRBJ2-3, the CDR3 gives the full variable domain: DTGVSQNPRHKITKRGQNVTFRCDPISEHNRLYWYRQTLGQGPEFLTYFQNEAQLEKSRLLSDRFSAERPKGSFSTLEIQRTEQGDSAMYLCASSSRSLSTDTQYFGPGTRLTVL.

This clonotype was detected many times. V is TRBV20-1 and J is TRBJ1-5, with unresolved D. Trimming shortened V by 2 bases and J by 3 bases, and 11 bases separated the two germline ends. The CDR3 runs 14 residues. CDR1 is DFQATT, CDR2 SNEGSKA, per germline (reference sequence). Here the CDR3 reads CSARYGPPNQPQHF. The CDR3 DNA reads TGCAGTGCTAGATACGGGCCACCCAATCAGCCCCAGCATTTT.

This clonotype was observed at least ten times. The chain links TRBV12-3 or TRBV12-4 to TRBJ1-1, with TRBD1 identical over 8 bases. The CDR3 sequence is 13 residues long. The trim removed 6 bases at V and 3 bases at J, leaving 3 bases unmatched. This CDR3 is CASRQDRDTEAFF. The CDR3 coding sequence is TGTGCCAGCAGACAGGACAGGGACACTGAAGCTTTCTTT.

At least ten counts were recorded for this clonotype. J is TRBJ2-1 and V is TRBV6-6; the D is unclear. The CDR3 runs to 13 residues. CDR1 and CDR2 (germline): MNHNY, SVGAGI (reference sequence). V was clipped by 2 bases and J by 4 bases, with 6 bases between them. For the CDR3, the DNA is TGTGCCAGCAGTTACCGTCCGTACAATGAGCAGTTCTTC. This encodes CASSYRPYNEQFF.

The CDR3 region is CASTPLRGTGTTGELFF. The CDR3 coding sequence is TGTGCCAGCACCCCATTGAGAGGGACAGGGACCACCGGGGAGCTGTTTTTT. The chain uses TRBV6-1 and TRBJ2-2; 9 bases fit TRBD1. Germline V gene data show CDR1 as MNHNS and CDR2 as SASEGT. With V trimmed by 7 bases and J by 4 bases, 13 bases remained unmatched. CDR3 length: 17 amino acids.

This clonotype has only a few counts. The rearrangement uses TRBV7-9 and TRBJ2-6; maybe TRBD2 (5 bases). The length of the CDR3 is 17 residues. The V gene lost 3 bases and the J gene lost 0 bases, with 12 bases spanning the gap. Germline CDR1 and CDR2: SEHNR and FQNEAQ (reference sequence). This chain's CDR3 is CASSFRGSGSGANVLTF. CDR3 sequence (DNA): TGTGCCAGCAGCTTTCGAGGGAGCGGCTCTGGGGCCAACGTCCTGACTTTC.

This clonotype appeared many times. This rearrangement joins TRBV11-2 to TRBJ2-5; TRBD1 matches at 7 bases. Per the germline V gene, CDR1 is SGHAT and CDR2 is FQNNGV. J was trimmed by 2 bases and V by 1 base; bases with no gene match: 7. This CDR3 contains 16 residues. CDR3 nucleotides: TGTGCCAGCAGCTTAGGGACAGGAGCTATACAAGAGACCCAGTACTTC. Translated, it gives CASSLGTGAIQETQYF.

This clonotype was counted ten times or more. This chain connects TRBV11-2 to TRBJ2-3; weak D call: TRBD1 (6 bases). V was trimmed by 4 bases and J by 4 bases, leaving 12 bases between them. The CDR3 contains 14 residues. The germline V gene encodes CDR1 SGHAT and CDR2 FQNNGV. The CDR3 DNA sequence: TGTGCCAGCAGCTCAGGACAGTACCCAGATACGCAGTATTTT. Translated: CASSSGQYPDTQYF.

This clonotype was seen many times. The V call is TRBV5-5, the J call TRBJ2-5; the D is unclear. This CDR3 has 12 residues. Germline CDR1 reads SGHKS; CDR2 reads YYEKEE (reference sequence). V was cut by 4 bases and J by 5 bases, with 9 bases left in between. The CDR3 loop reads CASSRVAETQYF. In DNA, the CDR3 is TGTGCCAGCAGCCGGGTCGCGGAGACCCAGTACTTC.